This TCR beta chain was recovered during a study of early T cells in non-severe SARS-CoV-2 infection. Study details: Sequencing targeted bulk RNA from unsorted whole blood, leaving chains unpaired.

TCRdb re-analysed the 5' RACE reads in MiXCR, keeping a single row per CDR3 protein. The table has 52,000 or so distinct CDR3 sequences, under 8% seen once; the top ten hold approximately 5.5%. Germline V CDR1 and CDR2: SGHVS, FNYEAQ. This CDR3 spans 13 amino acids. Trimming removed 1 base at V and 7 bases at J, with 10 bases between. Only a few counts were recorded for this clonotype. The specimen comprised whole blood, sampled at baseline. This TCR was sampled from an adult who was a healthcare worker with PCR-confirmed SARS-CoV-2 infection or an uninfected control (not recorded which). The V and J genes are TRBV7-6 and TRBJ1-2; D not certain. CDR3 coding DNA: TGTGCCAGCAGCTTAGTGGGGATTGGTGGCTACACCTTC. Translating it yields CASSLVGIGGYTF.